Listed here are 10 T cell receptor beta chains from one sample, sequenced in a study of spatial heterogeneity in lung cancer. A single record per CDR3 protein comes from TCRdb applying MiXCR to the 5' RACE reads. The top ten hold about 39% of the sample, which has 40,000 to 55,000 distinct CDR3 sequences, around 7% seen once. Time point given: sample taken at primary tumor resection. Sequenced here: PBMCs, sampled at surgery. Receptors were obtained from a female donor with early-stage non-small cell lung cancer.

In its sample, this clonotype was seen a few times. This chain joins TRBV6-4 and TRBJ1-4, with 9 bases matching TRBD1. This CDR3 is 15 amino acids long. The ends lost 4 bases at V and 8 bases at J; junction bases unmatched: 8. Germline CDR1 is MRHNA and CDR2 is SNTAGT. CDR3 sequence reads: CASSATGQGREKLFF. The CDR3 DNA reads as TGTGCCAGCAGTGCTACGGGACAGGGTAGAGAAAAACTGTTTTTT.

This clonotype was found a few times. The chain uses TRBV5-1 and TRBJ1-2; D unclear. CDR3 length: 14 residues. Trimming took off 1 base at V and 0 bases at J, with 7 bases between the two ends. In germline, CDR1 is SGHRS, CDR2 YFSETQ. This CDR3 reads CASSLQESNYGYTF. Written as DNA, the CDR3 is TGCGCCAGCAGCTTGCAGGAATCTAACTATGGCTACACCTTC.

This chain links TRBV10-3 with TRBJ1-2, with D uncertain. Germline CDR1 reads ENHRY; CDR2 reads SYGVKD. The CDR3 has 12 amino acids. The V end lost 0 bases, the J end lost 4 bases, and 3 bases lay between the germline ends. The CDR3 bases are TGTGCCATCAGTGAGTCGGGCTATGGCTACACCTTC. Residues: CAISESGYGYTF.

The sample holds many counts of this clonotype. The chain recombines TRBV7-9 with TRBJ2-2; 9 bases line up with TRBD1. Germline CDR1 SEHNR, CDR2 FQNEAQ (reference sequence). The CDR3 spans 16 residues. With 5 bases clipped from V and 5 bases from J, the junction kept 9 bases outside the gene matches. In DNA form, the CDR3 reads TGTGCCAGCAGCACTGGGCAACAGGGGGCAACCGGGGAGCTGTTTTTT. Protein: CASSTGQQGATGELFF.

This clonotype was seen only a few times. This chain connects TRBV4-2 to TRBJ2-7, with TRBD2 matching over 10 bases. CDR3 size: 15 residues. The trim removed 3 bases at V and 2 bases at J, leaving 4 bases unmatched. The germline gives CDR1 LGHNA, CDR2 YNFKEQ. The chain's CDR3 is CASSHATSGAYEQYF. The CDR3 bases are TGTGCCAGCAGCCATGCAACTAGCGGGGCCTACGAGCAGTACTTC.

This clonotype was picked up many times. The chain uses TRBV10-3 and TRBJ1-2; D remains unclear. CDR1 and CDR2 from the germline V gene are ENHRY and SYGVKD. The CDR3 is made up of 13 amino acids. The V and J ends lost 7 bases and 4 bases respectively, with 13 bases between them. CDR3 nucleotides: TGTGCCATCACCCCCGACCCTTCCTATGGCTACACCTTC. Amino acids: CAITPDPSYGYTF.

This clonotype was found a few times. The rearrangement uses TRBV6-6 and TRBJ1-1; TRBD1 agrees at 9 bases. The CDR3 consists of 14 residues. J was trimmed by 6 bases and V by 5 bases; bases with no gene match: 7. Germline lookup yields CDR1 MNHNY and CDR2 SVGAGI (reference sequence). This CDR3 reads CASSVRDRASEAFF. The CDR3 nucleotides read TGTGCCAGCAGTGTCCGGGACAGGGCTTCTGAAGCTTTCTTT.

This clonotype has at least ten counts. This sequence joins TRBV18 and TRBJ2-5, with 8 bases matching TRBD1. The CDR3 consists of 18 residues. Germline CDR1 is KGHSH and CDR2 is LQKENI. V lost 3 bases and J lost 3; bases outside the gene matches: 15. CDR3 residues: CASSPIFANRDRKETQYF. The CDR3 region has the DNA TGTGCCAGCTCACCGATCTTCGCCAATCGGGACAGGAAAGAGACCCAGTACTTC.

At least ten counts were recorded for this clonotype. The chain links TRBV20-1 to TRBJ1-6; D unresolved. Trimming stripped 0 bases from V and 7 bases from J, with 10 bases between. Germline CDR1 reads DFQATT; CDR2 reads SNEGSKA (reference sequence). CDR3 length: 14 residues. The CDR3 sequence is CSAREFPLNSPLHF. The CDR3 nucleotides read TGCAGTGCTAGAGAATTCCCGCTCAATTCACCCCTCCACTTT.

This sequence joins TRBV7-8 and TRBJ1-2; D is unclear. The CDR3 covers 10 residues. Germline V CDR1 and CDR2: SGHVS, FQNEAQ. V was trimmed by 6 bases and J by 5 bases, leaving 4 bases between them. The CDR3 bases are TGTGCCAGCAGAGGGTATGGCTACACCTTC. Amino acid sequence: CASRGYGYTF.